This paragraph reports one T cell receptor beta chain. Source study methods: Reference gene primer amplification yielded estimated nucleated cell counts. Here immunoSEQ multiplex PCR was the method, and the copy in TCRdb shows in-frame clones only, minus some. V and J calls and clone size are copied from that table; D and trimming were computed from the DNA. The table has 200,000 to 300,000 clones, 75% to 90% seen once. These data are taken from a study of blood T cell repertoires in COVID-19. Study at large: The samples span acute and convalescent COVID-19 from the United States, Italy and Spain. T cells, B-cell-depleted T cells, or PBMCs supplied cDNA or gDNA.

The specimen was peripheral blood. This sequence was found in a woman in her fifties or sixties with active or convalescent COVID-19.

The chain's CDR3 is CASSLGMAGHGEAFF. The CDR3, as DNA: TGTGCCAGCAGCTTAGGGATGGCAGGGCATGGGGAAGCTTTCTTT. This chain links TRBV13 with TRBJ1-1; a possible D gene is TRBD1 (5 bases). Trimming took 0 bases from V and 8 from J, leaving 16 bases between them. The length of the CDR3 is 15 residues. Per germline, CDR1 PRHDT and CDR2 FYEKMQ (reference sequence).